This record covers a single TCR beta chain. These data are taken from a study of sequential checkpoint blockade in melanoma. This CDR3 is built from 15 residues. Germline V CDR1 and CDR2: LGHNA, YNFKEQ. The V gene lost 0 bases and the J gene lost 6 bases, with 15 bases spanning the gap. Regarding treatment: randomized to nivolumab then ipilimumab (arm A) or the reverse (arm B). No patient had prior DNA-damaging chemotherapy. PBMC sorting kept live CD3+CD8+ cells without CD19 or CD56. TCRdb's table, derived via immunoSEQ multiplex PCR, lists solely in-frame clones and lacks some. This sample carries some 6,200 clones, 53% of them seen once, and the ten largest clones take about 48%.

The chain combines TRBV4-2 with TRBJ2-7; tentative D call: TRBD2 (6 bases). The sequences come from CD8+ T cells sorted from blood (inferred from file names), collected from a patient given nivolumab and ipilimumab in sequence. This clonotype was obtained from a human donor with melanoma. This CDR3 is CASSQEAQGGLEQYF. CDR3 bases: TGTGCCAGCAGCCAAGAAGCCCAGGGAGGCCTCGAGCAGTACTTC.